This T cell receptor (beta chain) derives from a study of blood T cell repertoires in COVID-19. Study details: The United States, Italy and Spain provided the acute and convalescent COVID-19 samples. In each case, the material was cDNA or gDNA derived from T cells, B-cell-depleted T cells, or PBMCs.

Clones were read by immunoSEQ multiplex PCR, and TCRdb kept only the in-frame ones, dropping some. The sample includes 200,000 to 300,000 clones, just under 85% seen only once; the top ten take under 2%. This CDR3 has 15 residues. The trim removed 6 bases at V and 4 bases at J, leaving 7 bases unmatched. The V gene's germline CDR1 is SGHDN and CDR2 FVKESK. V usage is TRBV14 and J usage is TRBJ2-2; 8 positions agree with TRBD1. The sequence derives from an elderly woman with acute or convalescent COVID-19. The sample consisted of peripheral blood. This CDR3 reads CASSRTGYITGELFF. For the CDR3, the DNA is TGTGCCAGCAGTCGGACAGGGTATATCACCGGGGAGCTGTTTTTT.